Listed below are T cell receptor beta chains from one sample, sequenced in a study of CD8+CD57+ T cells in acquired aplastic anemia. TCRdb called the reads again in MiXCR, with one record for every CDR3 protein. The sample records around 220,000 distinct CDR3 sequences, almost 50% being singletons. Source material: sorted CD4+, CD8+, or CD8+CD57+ T cells (not recorded which) from PBMCs. These receptors originate from a human donor with aplastic anemia. The CDR3 runs from the conserved cysteine through the conserved F or W. The D gene is left open where the match is weak. The size entry is marked missing in some rows and otherwise reads once, few, many or a size class.

V gene	clone size	J gene	D gene	CDR3 DNA	CDR3 protein
TRBV19	many	TRBJ2-7	TRBD1	TGTGCCAGTAGTAGCAATCCGGGACAGCGAGTCTACGAGCAGTACTTC	CASSSNPGQRVYEQYF
TRBV25-1	NA	TRBJ1-6	NA	TGTGCCAGCAGTGACAATCAGGGGTATTCACTCCTCCACTTT	CASSDNQGYSLLHF
TRBV12-5	NA	TRBJ1-2	NA	TGTGCTAGTGGTCCAACAGGACTCTATGGCTACACCTTC	CASGPTGLYGYTF
TRBV3-1	NA	TRBJ2-3	NA	TGTGCCAGCAGCCCGCGACAGCACACAGATACGCAGTATTTT	CASSPRQHTDTQYF
TRBV20-1	many	TRBJ2-5	NA	TGCAGTGCTAGAGAGTCGGGGGTGGAGACCCAGTACTTC	CSARESGVETQYF
TRBV19	few	TRBJ1-6	TRBD1	TGTGCCAGTAGTAGCAATCCGGGACAGCGGAATTCACCCCTCCACTTT	CASSSNPGQRNSPLHF
TRBV20-1	many	TRBJ2-7	TRBD1	TGCAGTGCTCCGGGGCAGACAGGGGACCACGAGCAGTACTTC	CSAPGQTGDHEQYF
TRBV6-2/TRBV6-3	many	TRBJ2-2	TRBD1	TGTGCCAGCACCGTAGACAGGGCCGGGGAGCTGTTTTTT	CASTVDRAGELFF
TRBV19	NA	TRBJ1-2	TRBD1	TGTGCCAGTAGTACAGGGGACAGATACTATGGCTACACCTTC	CASSTGDRYYGYTF
TRBV5-1	NA	TRBJ1-6	NA	TGCGCCAGCAGCCAAGAGCGGGGGGTAAATTCACCCCTCCACTTT	CASSQERGVNSPLHF
TRBV20-1	many	TRBJ2-3	NA	TGCAGTGCTAGGGGAGGGGGGAGGACAGATACGCAGTATTTT	CSARGGGRTDTQYF
TRBV2	NA	TRBJ1-1	NA	TGTGCCAGCAGTGTTGATAGCGGGGGGCCATCTGAAGCTTTCTTT	CASSVDSGGPSEAFF
TRBV7-2	NA	TRBJ2-7	TRBD1	TGTGCCAGCAGCGCTAATATGGGACAGGGGATAGGGGAGCAGTACTTC	CASSANMGQGIGEQYF
TRBV28	many	TRBJ1-5	NA	TGTGCCAGCAGTTTAGCAGAGAGCAATCAGCCCCAGCATTTT	CASSLAESNQPQHF
TRBV12-3/TRBV12-4	NA	TRBJ2-7	TRBD2	TGTGCCAGCAGTTCGGAAGGACTAGCGGGATACGAGCAGTACTTC	CASSSEGLAGYEQYF
TRBV6-6	NA	TRBJ2-7	NA	TGTGCCAGCAGTTACGGTACTACCGGGGGCCCCTACGAGCAGTACTTC	CASSYGTTGGPYEQYF
TRBV2	NA	TRBJ1-5	NA	TGTGCCAGCAGTGAAGAGGCAGGTCAAGGCCATCAGCCCCAGCATTTT	CASSEEAGQGHQPQHF
TRBV4-1	few	TRBJ2-2	TRBD1	TGCGCCAGCAGCCAAAAGATCACCGACAGGGAAGCCGGGGAGCTGTTTTTT	CASSQKITDREAGELFF
TRBV4-2	once	TRBJ1-4	TRBD1	TGTGCCAGCAGCCGGGACAGGGGAGATGAAAAACTGTTTTTT	CASSRDRGDEKLFF
TRBV7-8	NA	TRBJ1-6	NA	TGTGCCAGCAGCTTTGTGACTGGGGGGGGGTCACCCCTCCACTTT	CASSFVTGGGSPLHF
TRBV19	many	TRBJ1-3	TRBD1	TGTGCCAGTAGTATCCCGACAGGGACTGGAAACACCATATATTTT	CASSIPTGTGNTIYF
TRBV5-1	many	TRBJ2-5	TRBD1	TGCGCCAGCAGCTTGGTTTTTCGGCAGGGGGCGAAGGAGACCCAGTACTTC	CASSLVFRQGAKETQYF
TRBV3-1	NA	TRBJ1-2	TRBD1	TGTGCCAGCAGCCAAGGCAAGCGTGGGACAGGGAGGGGGTATGGCTACACCTTC	CASSQGKRGTGRGYGYTF
TRBV13	NA	TRBJ2-7	NA	TGTGCCAGCAGCGACGAGACTGGCTCCTACGAGCAGTACTTC	CASSDETGSYEQYF
TRBV20-1	NA	TRBJ2-3	NA	TGCAGTGCTAGAGCTGGGGGGCTGGGAGATACGCAGTATTTT	CSARAGGLGDTQYF
TRBV9	few	TRBJ1-6	NA	TGTGCCAGCAGCGTAGTGGACTTACCGATTTCATCCCCCCACTTT	CASSVVDLPISSPHF
TRBV7-9	once	TRBJ1-1	NA	TGTGCCAGCAGCCCGCATCGGGTGAACACTGAAGCTTTCTTT	CASSPHRVNTEAFF